The next 21 T cell receptor beta chains were all read from a single sample in a study of cytomegalovirus exposure and HLA in healthy donors. PCR involved 60 Vbeta and 13 Jbeta primers. Clones were read by immunoSEQ multiplex PCR, and TCRdb kept only the in-frame ones, dropping some. The table shows roughly 54,000 clones, with around 70% occurring only once. The sequenced sample was PBMCs. The receptors here all came from a woman aged 55-70 years in good health and CMV-seropositive.

V is TRBV6-6 and J is TRBJ1-1; D is unresolved. CDR3 length equals 14 residues. V lost 6 bases and J 1 base, leaving 12 bases between the germline ends. CDR1 and CDR2 from the germline V gene are MNHNY and SVGAGI (reference sequence). CDR3 amino acids: CASSRSGPNTEAFF. The CDR3 DNA is TGTGCCAGCAGCCGCAGCGGGCCGAACACTGAAGCTTTCTTT.

V is TRBV6-6 and J is TRBJ1-4; D gene unclear. The V gene's germline CDR1 is MNHNY and CDR2 SVGAGI (reference sequence). CDR3 size: 15 residues. V was cut by 6 bases and J by 8 bases, with 19 bases left in between. This CDR3 is CASSPEEGSREKLFF. CDR3 sequence (DNA): TGTGCCAGCAGCCCTGAGGAGGGCTCAAGGGAAAAACTGTTTTTT.

The rearrangement joins TRBV27 to TRBJ1-1; 7 bases fit TRBD1. V lost 5 bases, J lost 4 bases, and 7 bases stayed unmatched. Germline CDR1 and CDR2: MNHEY and SMNVEV (reference sequence). CDR3 size: 14 residues. The CDR3 DNA reads TGTGCCAGCAGTCCTAGTGACAGGGTCACTGAAGCTTTCTTT. Translated: CASSPSDRVTEAFF.

A word on this clone: Germline is not matched at one junction end, which may reflect a read error. CDR3 nucleotide sequence: TGTCCCAGCAGGGAAACAGGGGTCGCCTCGCGTGGCTACACCTTC. Amino acid sequence: CPSRETGVASRGYTF. The J gene is TRBJ1-2, the V gene TRBV2; 7 bases are a match to TRBD1. Per the germline V gene, CDR1 is SNHLY and CDR2 is FYNNEI. The CDR3 runs 15 residues.

CDR3 loop: CASSIYGPRAGTEAFF. DNA for the CDR3: TGTGCCAGTAGTATATATGGGCCGCGGGCGGGCACTGAAGCTTTCTTT. The chain carries TRBV19 and TRBJ1-1, with D unresolved. The V end lost 2 bases, the J end lost 4 bases, and 17 bases lay between the germline ends. The CDR3 extends over 16 amino acids. CDR1 LNHDA and CDR2 SQIVND come from the germline V gene (reference sequence).

The chain is built from TRBV7-8 and TRBJ2-1; 10 bases agree with TRBD2. The CDR3 extends over 15 amino acids. V gave up 5 bases and J gave up 3 bases; unmatched junction bases: 4. Germline CDR1 reads SGHVS; CDR2 reads FQNEAQ. CDR3 protein: CASSPGLAVYNEQFF. In DNA form, the CDR3 reads TGTGCCAGCAGCCCCGGACTAGCGGTCTACAATGAGCAGTTCTTC.

This chain uses TRBV27 with TRBJ2-3; 11 bases fit TRBD2. J gave up 0 bases and V 11 bases, and 10 bases lay outside the gene matches. This CDR3 comprises 16 residues. Germline CDR1 MNHEY, CDR2 SMNVEV (reference sequence). The CDR3 DNA is TGTGCCTGCCCTAGCGGGGGGACATATAGCACAGATACGCAGTATTTT. Its protein is CACPSGGTYSTDTQYF.

This chain connects TRBV2 to TRBJ2-1; 9 nucleotides align to TRBD2. The CDR3 is 14 amino acids. Losses at the gene ends were 4 bases for V and 9 bases for J; bases not matched to a gene: 7. In germline, CDR1 is SNHLY, CDR2 FYNNEI. CDR3 amino acids: CASSVVAGVGEQFF. The CDR3 DNA is TGTGCCAGCAGTGTGGTAGCGGGGGTGGGTGAGCAGTTCTTC.

V is TRBV5-1 and J is TRBJ2-7; D call uncertain. There are 12 residues in the CDR3. Per germline, CDR1 SGHRS and CDR2 YFSETQ. V was clipped by 1 base and J by 3 bases, with 5 bases between them. In DNA, the CDR3 is TGCGCCAGCAGCTTGAGCCTCTACGAGCAGTACTTC. Amino acid sequence: CASSLSLYEQYF.

V gene TRBV7-2 combines with J gene TRBJ2-2, with 8 bases matching TRBD1. The CDR3 spans 15 residues. V was pared by 5 bases and J by 3 bases, with 5 bases of the junction left unmatched. CDR1 and CDR2 (germline): SGHTA, FQGNSA. DNA for the CDR3: TGTGCCAGCAGCCCCGGGACAGGATACACCGGGGAGCTGTTTTTT. This encodes CASSPGTGYTGELFF. The whole variable domain, filled in from reference TRBV7-2 and TRBJ2-2, reads GAGVSQSPSNKVTEKGKDVELRCDPISGHTALYWYRQSLGQGLEFLIYFQGNSAPDKSGLPSDRFSAERTGGSVSTLTIQRTQQEDSAVYLCASSPGTGYTGELFFGEGSRLTVL.

J is TRBJ1-3 and V is TRBV19, with D hard to call. CDR1 is LNHDA and CDR2 is SQIVND in the germline V gene (reference sequence). Between the trimmed V and J ends, which lost 6 bases and 0 bases, there was a span of 12 bases. This CDR3 has 15 amino acids. The CDR3 is CASSILRGSGNTIYF. The CDR3 DNA follows: TGTGCCAGTAGCATACTTCGGGGCTCTGGAAACACCATATATTTT.

The gene calls are TRBV7-2 and TRBJ1-1, with D possibly matching TRBD1 (6 bases). The length of the CDR3 is 13 residues. Trimming removed 5 bases at V and 1 base at J, with 8 bases between. CDR1 is SGHTA and CDR2 is FQGNSA in the germline V gene. Written as DNA, the CDR3 is TGTGCCAGCAGCCCACAGGGGAACACTGAAGCTTTCTTT. Amino acid sequence: CASSPQGNTEAFF.

CDR3 sequence reads: CASRAWTGDTEAFF. The DNA for the CDR3 is TGTGCCAGCCGAGCATGGACAGGGGACACTGAAGCTTTCTTT. The chain is built from TRBV25-1 and TRBJ1-1, with 9 bases that match TRBD1. CDR1 is MGHDK, CDR2 SYGVNS, per germline. V lost 8 bases and J lost 3; bases outside the gene matches: 7. This CDR3 region has 14 residues.

The chain uses TRBV2 and TRBJ2-5; 11 bases line up with TRBD2. The J call could be wrong; TRBJ2-7 is a better fit for the DNA end. The CDR3 consists of 14 residues. Germline CDR1 is SNHLY and CDR2 is FYNNEI. The CDR3 sequence: CASSATSGANEQYF. In DNA form, the CDR3 reads TGTGCCAGCAGTGCGACTAGCGGGGCCAACGAGCAGTACTTC.

The rearrangement joins TRBV19 to TRBJ1-1; 7 bases align to TRBD1. Looked up from germline, CDR1 is LNHDA and CDR2 is SQIVND (reference sequence). The CDR3 is 13 residues long. V gave up 4 bases and J gave up 5 bases; unmatched junction bases: 4. The CDR3 sequence: CASSTTGRTEAFF. The DNA of the CDR3 is TGTGCCAGTAGTACGACAGGGAGAACTGAAGCTTTCTTT.

This clone was found once. V gene TRBV7-3 combines with J gene TRBJ1-1; no definite D call. The CDR3 loop spans 14 amino acids. The germline V gene has CDR1 SGHTA and CDR2 FQGTGA. V dropped 11 bases and J dropped 4 bases, with 20 bases sitting between them. For the CDR3, the DNA is TGTGCCTCCCCGAGCCCACCGGGGATCACTGAAGCTTTCTTT. Amino acids: CASPSPPGITEAFF.

This chain connects TRBV5-1 to TRBJ2-3, with a possible D match to TRBD2 (6 bases). Trimming took 4 bases from V and 3 from J, leaving 12 bases between them. CDR1 and CDR2 (germline): SGHRS, YFSETQ. The CDR3 consists of 14 residues. CDR3: CASSAGSMTDTQYF. For the CDR3, the DNA is TGCGCCAGCAGCGCGGGGAGTATGACAGATACGCAGTATTTT.

V is TRBV5-6 and J is TRBJ2-4; 9 bases agree with TRBD1. Germline V lookup: CDR1 SGHDT, CDR2 YYEEEE. The CDR3 spans 14 residues. Trimming at V came to 3 bases and at J to 8 bases, leaving 6 bases not matched to a gene. The chain's CDR3 is CASSSGQGWDIQYF. For the CDR3, the DNA is TGTGCCAGCAGCTCTGGACAGGGGTGGGACATTCAGTACTTC.

The genes are TRBV4-3 and TRBJ1-3, with D possibly being TRBD1 (5 bases). V lost 0 bases to trimming and J lost 2 bases, with 14 bases between them. CDR1 is LGHNA and CDR2 is YSLEER in the germline V gene. The CDR3 extends over 17 amino acids. The chain's CDR3 is CASSQEMGPPPGNTIYF. CDR3 DNA: TGCGCCAGCAGCCAAGAAATGGGGCCTCCCCCTGGAAACACCATATATTTT.

This clone was picked up a small number of times. At one of its ends the junction is not consistent with the germline gene, which may arise from a read error. The chain has TRBV7-9 and TRBJ2-1; tentatively, D is TRBD2 (5 bases). The CDR3 is 12 residues long. Germline CDR1 SEHNR, CDR2 FQNEAQ (reference sequence). The CDR3 spells CSSRSLGDEQFF. Written as DNA, the CDR3 is TGTTCCAGCAGATCTTTGGGAGATGAGCAGTTCTTC. Full variable domain (outside the CDR3, taken from reference TRBV7-9 and TRBJ2-1): DTGVSQNPRHKITKRGQNVTFRCDPISEHNRLYWYRQTLGQGPEFLTYFQNEAQLEKSRLLSDRFSAERPKGSFSTLEIQRTEQGDSAMYLCSSRSLGDEQFFGPGTRLTVL.

This clone was counted once. The chain has TRBV2 and TRBJ2-1, with D possibly TRBD2 on 6 matching bases. Per germline, CDR1 SNHLY and CDR2 FYNNEI. Trimming shortened V by 1 base and J by 2 bases, and 9 bases separated the two germline ends. The CDR3 has 15 residues. The CDR3 region has the DNA TGTGCCAGCAGTGAAGTGGGGGGTACCTACAATGAGCAGTTCTTC. It translates to CASSEVGGTYNEQFF.